Sequencing of this T cell receptor beta chain was carried out in a study of vaccination effects on CD4 cells after COVID-19. In the study overall: Supplemented with about 10 IU/ml IL-2 and roughly 10 ug/ml peptides, a few million PBMC per well were kept in culture. Broader study findings: At late timepoints after vaccination, vaccine- and infection-induced clones shrank markedly.

Notes on this clone: As yet, its antigen is unknown.

Upon completion of 10 to 11 days in culture, CD4+ T cells were isolated. Having tested negative for nucleocapsid antibodies, the vaccine recipients showed no prior SARS-CoV-2 infection. Half-medium replacement with IL-2 medium occurred on days 3 and 7. Assay: immunoSEQ multiplex PCR; the TCRdb copy retains only in-frame clones and omits some. The sample includes about 58,000 clones, approximately 80% seen only once; the top ten take 3%. The origin of this receptor is a human donor who received a COVID-19 vaccine. The input for sequencing was CD4+ T cells from PBMCs cultured without peptide, taken before COVID-19 vaccination.

CDR3 region: CASSLSVSEETQYF. The CDR3 nucleotides read TGCGCCAGCAGCTTGTCTGTTTCTGAAGAGACCCAGTACTTC. This sequence joins TRBV5-1 and TRBJ2-5; D gene unclear. Germline CDR1 and CDR2: SGHRS and YFSETQ. The length of the CDR3 is 14 residues. Trimming took off 1 base at V and 3 bases at J, with 10 bases between the two ends.